These 9 T cell receptor beta chains came from one sample sequenced in a study of beta chain features in type 1 diabetes. Study-level findings and limits: TCRB CDR3s from Type 1 diabetes patients were moderately but significantly shorter in all four CD4+ subsets.

The antigens of these receptors remain unknown. All of the isolated RNA was reverse transcribed, so expressed TCRB transcripts were sequenced. Sequenced by immunoSEQ multiplex PCR; TCRdb stores in-frame clones only, minus some. The table includes approximately 360,000 clones, roughly 12% detected once. The sample was naive CD4+ T cells from blood. The receptors come from a woman under 30 with type 1 diabetes.

This chain joins TRBV18 and TRBJ1-1; TRBD1 agrees at 8 bases. V trimming: 5 bases; J trimming: 11 bases; junction bases outside the gene matches: 7. The CDR3 contains 12 residues. The V gene's germline CDR1 is KGHSH and CDR2 LQKENI. CDR3 nucleotides: TGTGCCAGCTCATTGGGGACAGGTGGGGCTTTCTTT. Translation gives CASSLGTGGAFF.

This clone was seen a few times. Other DNA sequences in the same sample also yield this CDR3. The CDR3 protein is CASSLGLAGETQYF. The CDR3 DNA follows: TGTGCCAGCAGCTTAGGACTAGCGGGAGAGACCCAGTACTTC. The V call is TRBV11-2, the J call TRBJ2-5; 10 nucleotides agree with TRBD2. Germline-derived CDR1 and CDR2 are SGHAT and FQNNGV. This CDR3 spans 14 amino acids. J was trimmed by 4 bases and V by 1 base; bases with no gene match: 0. Looking up the rest from reference TRBV11-2 and TRBJ2-5 gives the full variable domain: EAGVAQSPRYKIIEKRQSVAFWCNPISGHATLYWYQQILGQGPKLLIQFQNNGVVDDSQLPKDRFSAERLKGVDSTLKIQPAKLEDSAVYLCASSLGLAGETQYFGPGTRLLVL.

This clone came up a few times. The chain couples TRBV11-3 to TRBJ2-3; tentatively, D is TRBD2 (6 bases). With 5 bases removed from V and 4 bases from J, the gap between germline ends came to 22 bases. The CDR3 is made up of 17 amino acids. Germline CDR1 reads SGHNT; CDR2 reads YENEEA. CDR3: CASSATPTSLFADTQYF. The CDR3 nucleotides are TGTGCCAGCAGCGCTACGCCTACTAGCTTGTTCGCAGATACGCAGTATTTT.

The V gene is TRBV19, the J gene TRBJ2-1; no reliable D call. The CDR3 is made up of 15 amino acids. Trimming shortened V by 3 bases and J by 4 bases, and 13 bases separated the two germline ends. Germline V gene lookup returns CDR1 LNHDA and CDR2 SQIVND (reference sequence). CDR3 sequence (DNA): TGTGCCAGTAGTATTTCCGGGTTTAGGTACAATGAGCAGTTCTTC. As protein: CASSISGFRYNEQFF.

This clone was found a few times. This chain joins TRBV5-1 and TRBJ2-7; 11 nucleotides align to TRBD2. Germline CDR1 reads SGHRS; CDR2 reads YFSETQ. Losses at the gene ends were 2 bases for V and 2 bases for J; bases not matched to a gene: 6. This CDR3 region has 16 residues. The CDR3 DNA reads as TGCGCCAGCAGCTTAGGGACTAGCGGACCAACCTACGAGCAGTACTTC. This encodes CASSLGTSGPTYEQYF.

This clone was found a few times. The chain links TRBV27 to TRBJ2-3; D is possibly TRBD2 (6 bases). The V gene lost 6 bases and the J gene lost 2 bases, with 15 bases spanning the gap. Germline assignment: CDR1 MNHEY and CDR2 SMNVEV (reference sequence). The CDR3 is 15 amino acids. CDR3 coding DNA: TGTGCCAGCAGCGAACCCGGGGGAGACACAGATACGCAGTATTTT. Translated: CASSEPGGDTDTQYF.

The chain joins TRBV4-1 to TRBJ2-1; 10 bases align to TRBD2. V lost 1 base to trimming and J lost 2 bases; unmatched junction nucleotides: 5. CDR3 length equals 17 residues. Germline V CDR1 and CDR2: MGHRA, YSYEKL. CDR3 nucleotide sequence: TGCGCCAGCAGCCAAGTCCTAGCGGGAGTGGCCTACAATGAGCAGTTCTTC. It codes for CASSQVLAGVAYNEQFF.

In its sample, this clone was seen a few times. The chain employs TRBV5-6 and TRBJ2-2; D gene uncertain. V lost 2 bases to trimming and J lost 8 bases, with 10 bases between them. The CDR3 has 13 amino acids. CDR1 and CDR2 (germline): SGHDT, YYEEEE. CDR3 nucleotides: TGTGCCAGCAGCTTCTCCAGAAGTGGGGAGCTGTTTTTT. This sequence encodes CASSFSRSGELFF.

V usage is TRBV7-6 and J usage is TRBJ2-3, with D perhaps matching TRBD2 (6 bases). Germline CDR1 reads SGHVS; CDR2 reads FNYEAQ. CDR3 length: 15 residues. Trimming removed 2 bases at V and 2 bases at J, with 11 bases between. The CDR3 loop is CASSLLPGATDTQYF. CDR3 in DNA: TGTGCCAGCAGCTTATTACCGGGAGCCACAGATACGCAGTATTTT.